This T cell receptor (beta chain) comes out of a study of cytomegalovirus exposure and HLA in healthy donors. Broader study findings: In a later analysis, HLA-associated beta chains showed higher expansion and lower generation probabilities than comparable chains.

Turning to this clone: Its specificity is unknown.

PCR primers comprised 60 Vbeta and 13 Jbeta primers. Clones were sequenced by immunoSEQ multiplex PCR, and TCRdb holds only the in-frame ones, with some missing. Among approximately 90,000 clones listed, roughly four fifths were seen once. The sequencing input was PBMCs. This clonotype was obtained from a man aged 25-40 years in good health and CMV-seronegative.

The DNA for the CDR3 is TGTGCCACCCGCGGGACGGCCGCGAACACCGGGGAGCTGTTTTTT. It is translated as CATRGTAANTGELFF. V and J are TRBV15 and TRBJ2-2; TRBD2 is a possible D gene (6 bases). V lost 8 bases to trimming and J lost 0 bases, with 13 bases between them. The CDR3 covers 15 residues. The germline V gene has CDR1 LNHNV and CDR2 YYDKDF (reference sequence).